Here is one TCR beta chain with its context. Its antigen is still unknown. In the PCR, 60 Vbeta and 13 Jbeta primers were used. Using immunoSEQ multiplex PCR, the repertoire was profiled, and TCRdb retains in-frame clones only, with some absent. The repertoire has 130,000 or so clones, around 78% of them found once; the top ten carry roughly 1.5%. The V gene's germline CDR1 is MGHDK and CDR2 SYGVNS. With 3 bases removed from V and 5 bases from J, the gap between germline ends came to 17 bases. CDR3 size: 16 residues. This record belongs to a study of cytomegalovirus exposure and HLA in healthy donors. Study-level background: The study's early data release held about 77 million unique TCRs from HLA-typed donors. Study findings and constraints: Associated with HLA alleles at 0.05 false discovery rate in a later analysis were 16,951 TCR beta sequences. The study put some 160 TCR beta chains on its list as cytomegalovirus-associated. Analysis was carried out at a later point, and it linked a missense DCLRE1C variant to TCR beta V- and J-gene trimming.

The genes are TRBV25-1 and TRBJ2-1; D perhaps matches TRBD2 (5 bases). The sample taken for sequencing was PBMCs. This sequence was found in a woman between 18 and 29 years old in good health and CMV-seronegative. Here the CDR3 reads CASSEGAHAGNNEQFF. The CDR3 region has the DNA TGTGCCAGCAGTGAGGGCGCCCATGCGGGCAACAATGAGCAGTTCTTC.